The 5 T cell receptor beta chains below all came from one sample that was sequenced in a study of control samples from healthy donors and cancer patients. The table came from immunoSEQ multiplex PCR; TCRdb's copy has only in-frame clones and leaves some out. Seen here are more than 140,000 clones, 94% observed once, and the top ten hold about an eighth. Sequencing used blood. The receptors come from a man aged 40-55 years in good health.

This clone was counted only a few times. V usage is TRBV6-4 and J usage is TRBJ2-5; possible D gene TRBD2, 5 bases. V was shortened by 5 bases and J by 1 base, with 8 bases between the two germline ends. The CDR3 is 13 residues long. The V gene's germline CDR1 is MRHNA and CDR2 SNTAGT. CDR3 coding DNA: TGTGCCAGCAGTAGCGGAGCCCAAGAGACCCAGTACTTC. Amino acids: CASSSGAQETQYF.

The chain uses TRBV7-9 and TRBJ2-1, with D tentatively TRBD1 (5 bases). Trimming took off 5 bases at V and 10 bases at J, with 21 bases between the two ends. Germline CDR1 SEHNR, CDR2 FQNEAQ (reference sequence). The CDR3 is 15 residues long. The chain's CDR3 is CASSPRQSPKGEQFF. The DNA for the CDR3 is TGTGCCAGCAGCCCCCGACAGTCTCCTAAAGGCGAGCAGTTCTTC.

This chain links TRBV6-2 or TRBV6-3 with TRBJ2-5, with 10 positions matching TRBD1. Germline CDR1 and CDR2: MNHEY and SVGEGT. The length of the CDR3 is 16 residues. V lost 0 bases to trimming and J lost 4 bases; unmatched junction nucleotides: 5. Written as DNA, the CDR3 is TGTGCCAGCAGTTACTCGAAAGACAGGGGGCTAGAGACCCAGTACTTC. It specifies CASSYSKDRGLETQYF.

The J gene is TRBJ1-2, the V gene TRBV6-5; TRBD1 aligns across 7 bases. The CDR3 spans 13 residues. The junction had 5 bases not matched to a gene; V was cut back by 6 bases and J by 4 bases. The germline V gene has CDR1 MNHEY and CDR2 SVGAGI. CDR3 region: CASSHPGGYGYTF. The CDR3 DNA reads as TGTGCCAGCAGCCATCCAGGGGGCTATGGCTACACCTTC.

The V gene is TRBV10-2, the J gene TRBJ1-1; D not resolved. Trimming stripped 6 bases from V and 1 base from J, with 3 bases between. CDR3 length: 11 residues. Germline V lookup: CDR1 WSHSY, CDR2 SAAADI. The CDR3 spells CASRQNTEAFF. The CDR3, as DNA: TGCGCCAGCAGGCAGAACACTGAAGCTTTCTTT.